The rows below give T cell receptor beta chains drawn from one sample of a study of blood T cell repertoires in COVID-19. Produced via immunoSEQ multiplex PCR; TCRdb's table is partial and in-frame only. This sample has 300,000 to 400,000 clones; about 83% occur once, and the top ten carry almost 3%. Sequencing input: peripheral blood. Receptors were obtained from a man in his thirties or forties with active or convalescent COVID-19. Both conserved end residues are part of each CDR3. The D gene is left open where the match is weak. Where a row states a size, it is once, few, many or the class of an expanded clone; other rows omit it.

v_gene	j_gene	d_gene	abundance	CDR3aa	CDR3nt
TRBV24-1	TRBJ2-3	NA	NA	CATSDPEAKLTDTQYF	TGTGCCACCAGTGATCCAGAAGCGAAGCTCACAGATACGCAGTATTTT
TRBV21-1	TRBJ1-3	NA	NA	CASSKCGGTGNTIYF	TGTGCCAGCAGCAAATGTGGTGGTACAGGAAACACCATATATTTT
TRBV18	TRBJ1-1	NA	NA	CASSPRTRRRDTEAFF	TGTGCCAGCTCACCAAGGACAAGGCGGAGGGACACTGAAGCTTTCTTT
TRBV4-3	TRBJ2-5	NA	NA	CASSQVVGRAAETQYF	TGCGCCAGCAGCCAAGTGGTTGGCAGGGCAGCAGAGACCCAGTACTTC
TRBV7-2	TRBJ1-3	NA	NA	CASSLGAGADTIYF	TGTGCCAGCAGCTTAGGGGCAGGGGCGGACACCATATATTTT
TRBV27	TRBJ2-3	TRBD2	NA	CASSLGPGGSTDTQYF	TGTGCCAGCAGTTTAGGGCCGGGCGGGAGTACAGATACGCAGTATTTT
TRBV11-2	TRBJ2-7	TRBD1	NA	CASSLLPGQGYEQYF	TGTGCCAGCAGCTTACTACCGGGACAGGGCTACGAGCAGTACTTC
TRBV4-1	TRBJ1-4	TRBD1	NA	CASSQQGQGSEKLFF	TGCGCCAGCAGCCAGCAAGGACAGGGGTCTGAAAAACTGTTTTTT
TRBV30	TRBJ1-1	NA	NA	CAWREGFLNTEAFF	TGTGCCTGGAGGGAGGGGTTCCTGAACACTGAAGCTTTCTTT
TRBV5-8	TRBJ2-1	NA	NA	CASGKGGSSYNEQFF	TGTGCCAGCGGGAAGGGGGGGTCCTCCTACAATGAGCAGTTCTTC
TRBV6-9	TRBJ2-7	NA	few	CASSSKPRLTYEQYF	TGTGCCAGCAGTTCGAAACCGCGCCTTACCTACGAGCAGTACTTC
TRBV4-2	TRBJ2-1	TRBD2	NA	CASSQDGGAYNEQFF	TGTGCCAGCAGCCAAGACGGGGGGGCCTACAATGAGCAGTTCTTC
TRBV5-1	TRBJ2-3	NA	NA	CASSLGLVSGDTDTQYF	TGCGCCAGCAGCTTGGGCCTTGTTTCGGGGGACACAGATACGCAGTATTTT
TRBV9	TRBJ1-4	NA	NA	CASSRRLGDEKLFF	TGTGCCAGCAGCCGCAGATTAGGGGATGAAAAACTGTTTTTT
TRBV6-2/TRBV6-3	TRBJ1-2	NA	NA	CASSRTVGGYTF	TGTGCCAGCAGTAGAACAGTGGGCGGCTACACCTTC
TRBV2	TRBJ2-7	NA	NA	CASSQEPSYEQYF	TGTGCCAGCAGTCAGGAACCATCCTACGAGCAGTACTTC
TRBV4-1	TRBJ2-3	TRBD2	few	CASSQGLAGIPDTQYF	TGCGCCAGCAGCCAAGGGCTAGCGGGGATCCCAGATACGCAGTATTTT
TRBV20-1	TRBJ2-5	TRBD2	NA	CSASRGGRAPKTQYF	TGCAGTGCTAGTCGGGGCGGGAGGGCCCCAAAGACCCAGTACTTC
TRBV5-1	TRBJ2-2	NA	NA	CASSLADSHTGELFF	TGCGCCAGCAGCTTGGCCGACTCCCACACCGGGGAGCTGTTTTTT
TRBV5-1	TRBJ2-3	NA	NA	CASSFRGPGKIDTQYF	TGCGCCAGCAGCTTCAGGGGACCCGGCAAGATAGATACGCAGTATTTT
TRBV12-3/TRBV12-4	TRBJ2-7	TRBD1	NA	CASSPGTVYEQYF	TGTGCCAGCAGTCCCGGGACAGTCTACGAGCAGTACTTC
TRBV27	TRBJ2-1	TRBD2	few	CASSSTSGSFF	TGTGCCAGCAGTTCCACTAGCGGTTCGTTCTTC
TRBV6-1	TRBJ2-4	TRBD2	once	CASSEREGQGNIQYF	TGTGCCAGCAGTGAACGGGAGGGGCAGGGAAACATTCAGTACTTC
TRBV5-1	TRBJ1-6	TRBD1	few	CASSFGTATSPLHF	TGCGCCAGCAGCTTCGGGACAGCCACTTCACCCCTCCACTTT
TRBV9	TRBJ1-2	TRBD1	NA	CASSRETTTGGRGGYTF	TGTGCCAGCAGCAGAGAGACGACTACAGGGGGCCGGGGTGGCTACACCTTC
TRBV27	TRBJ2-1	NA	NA	CASRQRENSYNEQFF	TGTGCCAGCAGACAACGGGAGAACTCCTACAATGAGCAGTTCTTC
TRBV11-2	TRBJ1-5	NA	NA	CASSSQGIQPQHF	TGTGCCAGCAGCTCGCAGGGGATTCAGCCCCAGCATTTT
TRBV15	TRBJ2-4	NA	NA	CATSRVRGGKNIQYF	TGTGCCACCAGCAGAGTGCGGGGCGGCAAAAACATTCAGTACTTC
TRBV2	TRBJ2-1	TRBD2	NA	CASILSPLAGGYNEQFF	TGTGCCAGCATCCTAAGTCCCCTAGCGGGAGGATACAATGAGCAGTTCTTC
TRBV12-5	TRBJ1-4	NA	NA	CASGPGRGKLFF	TGTGCTAGTGGCCCAGGTCGGGGAAAACTGTTTTTT
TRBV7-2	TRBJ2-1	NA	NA	CASSLGTADSEQFF	TGTGCCAGCAGCTTAGGGACAGCAGATAGTGAGCAGTTCTTC
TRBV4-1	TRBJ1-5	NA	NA	CASSQAFLARIQPQHF	TGCGCCAGCAGCCAGGCGTTTCTTGCCAGGATACAGCCCCAGCATTTT
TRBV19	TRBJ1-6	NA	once	CASSDESGFNSPLHF	TGTGCCAGTAGTGATGAATCGGGATTTAATTCACCCCTCCACTTT
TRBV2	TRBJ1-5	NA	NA	CASSDGGESNQPQHF	TGTGCCAGCAGTGATGGGGGGGAGAGCAATCAGCCCCAGCATTTT
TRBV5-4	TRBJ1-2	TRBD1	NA	CASSRRDRGGGYTF	TGTGCCAGCAGCCGGAGGGACAGGGGTGGTGGCTACACCTTC
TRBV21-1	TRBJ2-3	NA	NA	CASSKVEGTTSTDTQYF	TGTGCCAGCAGCAAAGTCGAGGGGACTACGAGCACAGATACGCAGTATTTT
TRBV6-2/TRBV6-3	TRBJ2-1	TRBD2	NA	CASSLAGVGYNEQFF	TGTGCCAGCAGTCTAGCGGGAGTGGGATACAATGAGCAGTTCTTC
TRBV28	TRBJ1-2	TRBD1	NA	CASRTGQNYGYTF	TGTGCCAGCAGGACGGGACAGAACTATGGCTACACCTTC
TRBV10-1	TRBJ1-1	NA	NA	CASSDSRVPEAFF	TGCGCCAGCAGTGACTCCAGGGTTCCTGAAGCTTTCTTT
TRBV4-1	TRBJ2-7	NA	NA	CASSQEGSAFYEQYF	TGCGCCAGCAGCCAAGAGGGTAGCGCCTTCTACGAGCAGTACTTC
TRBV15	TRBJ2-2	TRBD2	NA	CATSPSGGFSGELFF	TGTGCCACCAGCCCTAGCGGGGGGTTCTCCGGGGAGCTGTTTTTT
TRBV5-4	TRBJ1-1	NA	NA	CASSSLVTEAFF	TGTGCCAGCAGCTCCCTAGTCACTGAAGCTTTCTTT
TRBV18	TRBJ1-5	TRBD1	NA	CASSPRDREGGNQPQHF	TGTGCCAGCTCACCCCGGGACAGGGAGGGAGGCAATCAGCCCCAGCATTTT
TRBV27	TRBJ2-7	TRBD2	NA	CASSWTSGGLSYEQYF	TGTGCCAGCAGCTGGACTAGCGGGGGGCTCTCCTACGAGCAGTACTTC
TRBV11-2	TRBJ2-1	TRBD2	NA	CASSIGTSGNNEQFF	TGTGCCAGCAGCATCGGGACTAGCGGGAACAATGAGCAGTTCTTC